A selection of T cell receptor beta chains follows, all from one sample in a study of chemoradiotherapy in HPV16-positive cancers. Some clones are missing from TCRdb's copy, which holds only in-frame ones; the method was immunoSEQ multiplex PCR. The sample contains 30,000 to 35,000 clones, just under 80% of which appear only once. This specimen consisted of blood, obtained from a patient who underwent chemoradiotherapy. These receptors all come from a human donor with HPV-associated anogenital cancer. Both conserved end residues are part of each CDR3. The D gene is left open where the match is weak. Clone size is shown for a subset of rows, as once, few, many or a class of expanded clone.

clone_size | d_call | j_call | v_call | cdr3_aa | cdr3_nt
. | . | TRBJ1-3 | TRBV14 | CASSLQAEGRNTIYF | TGTGCCAGCAGCCTCCAGGCGGAGGGTAGGAACACCATATATTTT
. | . | TRBJ1-2 | TRBV30 | CAWGRDRPYGYTF | TGTGCCTGGGGCCGCGACAGACCATATGGCTACACCTTC
. | . | TRBJ1-3 | TRBV6-5 | CASSSGASGNTIYF | TGTGCCAGCAGTTCCGGGGCCTCTGGAAACACCATATATTTT
few | . | TRBJ2-6 | TRBV30 | CAWGQFSGANVLTF | TGTGCCTGGGGACAGTTCTCTGGGGCCAACGTCCTGACTTTC
few | TRBD1 | TRBJ1-2 | TRBV5-1 | CASSYRDRGISGYTF | TGCGCCAGCAGCTACCGGGACAGGGGTATCAGTGGCTACACCTTC
. | . | TRBJ2-1 | TRBV6-6 | CASRDGNSYNEQFF | TGTGCCAGCCGGGACGGGAACTCCTACAATGAGCAGTTCTTC
. | TRBD1 | TRBJ2-3 | TRBV7-2 | CASSHGQATDTQYF | TGTGCCAGCAGCCACGGACAGGCCACAGATACGCAGTATTTT
. | . | TRBJ1-2 | TRBV7-2 | CASSLALRADGYTF | TGTGCCAGCAGCTTGGCCCTCAGGGCGGATGGCTACACCTTC
. | TRBD1 | TRBJ2-1 | TRBV7-2 | CASAGGSYNEQFF | TGTGCCAGCGCAGGGGGCTCCTACAATGAGCAGTTCTTC
large | TRBD1 | TRBJ2-3 | TRBV10-3 | CAISGQGGTDTQYF | TGTGCCATCAGTGGACAGGGCGGCACAGATACGCAGTATTTT
. | TRBD1 | TRBJ1-6 | TRBV30 | CAWSGTGTGGVVNSPLHF | TGTGCCTGGAGTGGAACCGGGACAGGGGGCGTTGTCAATTCACCCCTCCACTTT